The 26 T cell receptor beta chains below come from one sample, sequenced in a study of cytomegalovirus exposure and HLA in healthy donors. This PCR relied on a set of 60 Vbeta primers and 13 Jbeta primers. The method was immunoSEQ multiplex PCR; TCRdb's version includes in-frame clones alone and lacks a portion of them. The sample yields 150,000 to 200,000 clones, about 82% seen once. The material sequenced was PBMCs. These receptors were collected from a young man in good health and CMV-seronegative.

The V and J genes are TRBV5-1 and TRBJ1-1, with 7 bases lining up with TRBD1. The CDR3 covers 16 residues. With 0 bases clipped from V and 5 bases from J, the junction kept 10 bases outside the gene matches. Germline V lookup: CDR1 SGHRS, CDR2 YFSETQ. Here the CDR3 reads CASSLERRQGGTEAFF. CDR3 coding DNA: TGCGCCAGCAGCTTGGAGAGGCGACAGGGTGGAACTGAAGCTTTCTTT. The full variable domain, its missing parts supplied by reference TRBV5-1 and TRBJ1-1, is KAGVTQTPRYLIKTRGQQVTLSCSPISGHRSVSWYQQTPGQGLQFLFEYFSETQRNKGNFPGRFSGRQFSNSRSEMNVSTLELGDSALYLCASSLERRQGGTEAFFGQGTRLTVV.

In its sample, this clone was seen once. The genes are TRBV6-1 and TRBJ2-1; 7 bases align to TRBD2. There are 15 residues in the CDR3. The V segment lost 6 bases and the J segment 6 bases; nucleotides outside the gene matches: 11. The germline V gene encodes CDR1 MNHNS and CDR2 SASEGT. The CDR3 bases are TGTGCCAGCAGGGTCTCAACGGGAGGTCCCAATGAGCAGTTCTTC. This translates into CASRVSTGGPNEQFF.

V usage is TRBV7-9 and J usage is TRBJ2-7; possible D gene TRBD1, 6 bases. CDR1 and CDR2 (germline): SEHNR, FQNEAQ (reference sequence). The ends were cut back, 3 bases at V and 5 bases at J, with 17 bases in the middle. CDR3 length: 15 residues. The CDR3 here is CASSLEGGVGDEQYF. The CDR3 DNA follows: TGTGCCAGCAGCTTGGAAGGGGGAGTTGGCGACGAGCAGTACTTC.

This clone was seen a handful of times. This chain connects TRBV27 to TRBJ1-5; D is possibly TRBD1 (5 bases). The germline V gene encodes CDR1 MNHEY and CDR2 SMNVEV (reference sequence). The length of the CDR3 is 15 residues. The V gene lost 6 bases and the J gene lost 2 bases, with 14 bases spanning the gap. The CDR3 nucleotides are TGTGCCAGCAGGATGGAGGGGCAGGGCAATCAGCCCCAGCATTTT. This translates into CASRMEGQGNQPQHF.

V and J are TRBV27 and TRBJ2-5; TRBD1 is a possible D gene (6 bases). CDR1 is MNHEY, CDR2 SMNVEV, per germline (reference sequence). The germline V and J ends were trimmed by 7 bases and 0 bases, with 9 bases remaining between them. The CDR3 contains 13 residues. CDR3 amino acids: CASTDRHQETQYF. The DNA for the CDR3 is TGTGCCAGCACCGACAGGCACCAAGAGACCCAGTACTTC.

This chain uses TRBV28 with TRBJ2-5; D might be TRBD2 (6 bases). CDR3 length equals 13 residues. Germline CDR1 and CDR2: MDHEN and SYDVKM. V lost 6 bases and J 5 bases, leaving 13 bases between the germline ends. As DNA, the CDR3 is TGTGCCAGCAGATCCAGGGAGGAGGAGACCCAGTACTTC. This gives the protein CASRSREEETQYF.

The J gene is TRBJ2-7, the V gene TRBV12-2; the tabulated D call, TRBD1, remains unverified against the DNA. TRBV12-2 represents a pseudogene. CDR3 length: 13 residues. This CDR3 is CASRFDSSYEQYF. CDR3 DNA sequence: TGTGCAAGTCGCTTCGACAGCTCCTACGAGCAGTACTTC.

V gene TRBV30 combines with J gene TRBJ2-3; no clear D. CDR1 and CDR2 (germline): GTSNPN, SVGIG (reference sequence). The CDR3 totals 14 residues. Deletions cut 2 bases from V and 1 base from J, with 10 bases between. CDR3 sequence (DNA): TGTGCCTGGAGTCTAGGATGGGGCACAGATACGCAGTATTTT. It specifies CAWSLGWGTDTQYF.

The V and J genes are TRBV10-2 and TRBJ2-7, with 11 bases that match TRBD2. V trimming: 6 bases; J trimming: 0 bases; junction bases outside the gene matches: 4. CDR1 and CDR2 (germline): WSHSY, SAAADI. This CDR3 is built from 15 residues. CDR3 coding DNA: TGCGCCAGCAGAGATAGCGGGGGGGCCTCCTACGAGCAGTACTTC. Protein product: CASRDSGGASYEQYF.

This rearrangement joins TRBV29-1 to TRBJ2-3; 10 bases are a match to TRBD2. Germline V gene data show CDR1 as SQVTM and CDR2 as ANQGSEA. This CDR3 is built from 16 residues. In nucleotides, the CDR3 is TGCAGTAACAGAAGGGGTAGCGGGGGGAGCACAGATACGCAGTATTTT. Its protein is CSNRRGSGGSTDTQYF.

This clone turned up a few times. This chain joins TRBV2 and TRBJ1-2; weak D call: TRBD1 (5 bases). V was shortened by 4 bases and J by 4 bases, with 7 bases between the two germline ends. The germline V gene has CDR1 SNHLY and CDR2 FYNNEI. This CDR3 contains 12 residues. CDR3 protein: CASSGGVYGYTF. CDR3 nucleotides: TGTGCCAGCAGTGGGGGGGTCTATGGCTACACCTTC.

The genes are TRBV5-1 and TRBJ2-3, with TRBD2 identical over 13 bases. The CDR3 contains 17 residues. CDR1 and CDR2 from the germline V gene are SGHRS and YFSETQ. Trimming cost V 4 bases and J 0 bases; bases outside gene matches: 5. CDR3 amino acids: CASSGGTSGTSTDTQYF. In DNA, the CDR3 is TGCGCCAGCAGCGGAGGGACTAGCGGGACGAGCACAGATACGCAGTATTTT.

V gene TRBV19 combines with J gene TRBJ2-5, with TRBD1 as a possible D gene (6 bases). The CDR3 contains 13 residues. CDR1 is LNHDA and CDR2 is SQIVND in the germline V gene (reference sequence). V gave up 7 bases and J gave up 6 bases, with 15 bases separating them. DNA for the CDR3: TGTGCCAGTAAGGCCAGGGGTTTCCAGACCCAGTACTTC. Translation: CASKARGFQTQYF.

The CDR3 region is CASSSYRGRTSGGALAGEQYF. The CDR3 coding sequence is TGTGCCAGCAGTTCCTACAGGGGGCGAACTAGCGGGGGGGCATTAGCGGGCGAGCAGTACTTC. The rearrangement links TRBV27 to TRBJ2-7, with 13 nucleotides matching TRBD2. This CDR3 spans 21 amino acids. Per the germline V gene, CDR1 is MNHEY and CDR2 is SMNVEV (reference sequence). The V gene end was trimmed by 4 bases and the J gene end by 6 bases; junction bases not matched to a gene: 24.

The rearrangement links TRBV27 to TRBJ1-4, with no clear D. Germline V gene lookup returns CDR1 MNHEY and CDR2 SMNVEV (reference sequence). V was shortened by 3 bases and J by 0 bases, with 8 bases between the two germline ends. The CDR3 spans 15 residues. The CDR3 DNA is TGTGCCAGCAGTTTCGAGGGAGCAACTAATGAAAAACTGTTTTTT. Protein sequence: CASSFEGATNEKLFF.

J is TRBJ2-1 and V is TRBV27, with 8 bases identical to TRBD1. Germline values: CDR1 MNHEY, CDR2 SMNVEV (reference sequence). V lost 3 bases, J lost 8 bases, and 6 bases stayed unmatched. This CDR3 has 14 amino acids. The CDR3 protein is CASSLVDRAHEQFF. CDR3 bases: TGTGCCAGCAGTTTGGTGGACAGGGCCCATGAGCAGTTCTTC.

The chain joins TRBV7-2 to TRBJ2-3; 9 bases map to TRBD2. This CDR3 comprises 15 residues. CDR1 is SGHTA and CDR2 is FQGNSA in the germline V gene. The ends lost 3 bases at V and 4 bases at J; junction bases unmatched: 5. CDR3 bases: TGTGCCAGCAGCTTGGCGGGGGGGCCCCCAGATACGCAGTATTTT. Its protein product is CASSLAGGPPDTQYF.

The chain has TRBV5-4 and TRBJ2-7, with 9 bases lining up with TRBD1. The germline V gene has CDR1 SGHNT and CDR2 YYREEE (reference sequence). With V trimmed by 1 base and J by 4 bases, 6 bases remained unmatched. This CDR3 has 15 residues. This chain's CDR3 is CASSLSAGQGYEQYF. For the CDR3, the DNA is TGTGCCAGCAGCTTGAGCGCGGGACAGGGATACGAGCAGTACTTC.

This clone was counted only a few times. This sequence joins TRBV9 and TRBJ2-7, with D perhaps matching TRBD2 (5 bases). The CDR3 runs 15 residues. The V end lost 0 bases, the J end lost 0 bases, and 10 bases lay between the germline ends. Germline loops: CDR1 SGDLS, CDR2 YYNGEE. The CDR3 coding sequence is TGTGCCAGCAGCGTAGGAGGGATGAGCTCCTACGAGCAGTACTTC. This encodes CASSVGGMSSYEQYF.

The chain couples TRBV5-1 to TRBJ1-2; no reliable D call. Germline V gene sequence: CDR1 SGHRS, CDR2 YFSETQ. Trimming cost V 3 bases and J 5 bases, with 11 bases left between them. The CDR3 length is 13 residues. CDR3 sequence reads: CASSSEFFYGYTF. In DNA form, the CDR3 reads TGCGCCAGCAGCTCAGAATTCTTTTATGGCTACACCTTC. Combining the CDR3 with reference TRBV5-1 and TRBJ1-2 gives the whole variable domain KAGVTQTPRYLIKTRGQQVTLSCSPISGHRSVSWYQQTPGQGLQFLFEYFSETQRNKGNFPGRFSGRQFSNSRSEMNVSTLELGDSALYLCASSSEFFYGYTFGSGTRLTVV.

The chain has TRBV6-5 and TRBJ1-6, with a possible D match to TRBD1 (6 bases). V shed 2 bases and J shed 7 bases, with 12 bases lying between them. The CDR3 has 15 amino acids. Germline CDR1 is MNHEY and CDR2 is SVGAGI. CDR3 in amino acids: CASSYGGLGNSPLHF. CDR3 nucleotides: TGTGCCAGCAGTTACGGGGGCCTAGGCAATTCACCCCTCCACTTT.

The count of this clone is one. This chain joins TRBV15 and TRBJ1-1, with TRBD1 matching over 11 bases. This CDR3 contains 16 residues. After removal of 7 bases from V and 1 base from J, the junction contained 8 bases not matched to a gene. Per germline, CDR1 LNHNV and CDR2 YYDKDF (reference sequence). The CDR3 nucleotides read TGTGCCACCAACAGTCCCGGGACAGGGGGGAACACTGAAGCTTTCTTT. As protein: CATNSPGTGGNTEAFF.

This clone was observed a handful of times. V gene TRBV9 combines with J gene TRBJ2-7, with D perhaps TRBD2 (5 bases). Trimming left V 2 bases short and J 6 bases short, with 15 bases between. The CDR3 contains 14 residues. CDR1 and CDR2 (germline): SGDLS, YYNGEE. The CDR3 nucleotides read TGTGCCAGCAGCGTGGGCCCAGAGGGTGGCGAGCAGTACTTC. Translating it yields CASSVGPEGGEQYF.

The CDR3 sequence is CASTLCPPRSSYEQYF. Written as DNA, the CDR3 is TGTGCCAGTACCCTGTGCCCACCTAGGAGCTCCTACGAGCAGTACTTC. The chain joins TRBV19 to TRBJ2-7; D gene ambiguous. Germline CDR1 reads LNHDA; CDR2 reads SQIVND (reference sequence). The CDR3 extends over 16 amino acids. Between the trimmed V and J ends, which lost 7 bases and 0 bases, there was a span of 19 bases.

V is TRBV2 and J is TRBJ1-2, with D hard to call. This CDR3 spans 13 amino acids. Germline V gene lookup returns CDR1 SNHLY and CDR2 FYNNEI. V dropped 4 bases and J dropped 4 bases, with 10 bases sitting between them. As DNA, the CDR3 is TGTGCCAGCAGTGTGCGGGGAACCTATGGCTACACCTTC. Translation: CASSVRGTYGYTF.

The chain recombines TRBV29-1 with TRBJ2-5, with D perhaps matching TRBD2 (5 bases). Trimming left V 7 bases short and J 4 bases short, with 16 bases between. There are 13 residues in the CDR3. Germline CDR1 reads SQVTM; CDR2 reads ANQGSEA. CDR3 sequence (DNA): TGCAGCGGCGGAGGCCGTCTACTAGAGACCCAGTACTTC. Amino acids: CSGGGRLLETQYF.